The 11 T cell receptor beta chains presented below share a single source sample, sequenced in a study of T cell responses to AZD1222 COVID-19 vaccine. Assay used: immunoSEQ multiplex PCR; TCRdb lists only in-frame clones, some missing. The sample lists 70,000 to 95,000 clones; approximately 89% were seen once. The material was peripheral blood, obtained 28 days after the second AZD1222 dose. The source of these receptors is an adult who received the AZD1222 COVID-19 vaccine.

The J gene is TRBJ2-1, the V gene TRBV7-3; 9 nucleotides line up with TRBD2. The CDR3 runs 15 residues. J was trimmed by 4 bases and V by 5 bases; bases with no gene match: 6. Germline V gene lookup returns CDR1 SGHTA and CDR2 FQGTGA. The CDR3 reads CASSETSGFYNEQFF. The CDR3 DNA reads TGTGCCAGCAGCGAGACTAGCGGATTTTACAATGAGCAGTTCTTC.

A few counts support this clone. This sequence joins TRBV2 and TRBJ2-7; tentative D call: TRBD1 (5 bases). Germline V lookup: CDR1 SNHLY, CDR2 FYNNEI. V was pared by 1 base and J by 7 bases, with 17 bases between. This CDR3 is built from 15 residues. CDR3 nucleotide sequence: TGTGCCAGCAGTGAAGGGCGGATCGCTCCAGGGGAGCAGTACTTC. As protein: CASSEGRIAPGEQYF. Complete variable domain (other parts from reference TRBV2 and TRBJ2-7): EPEVTQTPSHQVTQMGQEVILRCVPISNHLYFYWYRQILGQKVEFLVSFYNNEISEKSEIFDDQFSVERPDGSNFTLKIRSTKLEDSAMYFCASSEGRIAPGEQYFGPGTRLTVT.

The chain employs TRBV27 and TRBJ2-7; maybe TRBD1 (6 bases). V dropped 4 bases and J dropped 2 bases, with 9 bases sitting between them. This CDR3 is built from 13 residues. In germline, CDR1 is MNHEY, CDR2 SMNVEV (reference sequence). The CDR3 sequence is CASSSGQTYEQYF. CDR3 sequence (DNA): TGTGCCAGCAGTTCCGGACAGACCTACGAGCAGTACTTC.

A single count supports this clone. The CDR3 is CASSPHTVPYEQYF. CDR3 bases: TGTGCCAGCAGTCCACATACAGTCCCCTACGAGCAGTACTTC. The chain carries TRBV25-1 and TRBJ2-7; no clear D gene. The V gene lost 5 bases and the J gene lost 2 bases, with 13 bases spanning the gap. This CDR3 is 14 amino acids long. Germline assignment: CDR1 MGHDK and CDR2 SYGVNS.

This clone was counted between two and nine times. V gene TRBV19 combines with J gene TRBJ1-2; 7 bases agree with TRBD1. CDR1 is LNHDA, CDR2 SQIVND, per germline (reference sequence). Trimming removed 3 bases from V and 6 bases from J; junction bases left unmatched: 4. The CDR3 is 13 residues long. CDR3 loop: CASSIGQVDGYTF. The CDR3 bases are TGTGCCAGTAGTATCGGACAGGTTGATGGCTACACCTTC. Complete variable domain (other parts from reference TRBV19 and TRBJ1-2): DGGITQSPKYLFRKEGQNVTLSCEQNLNHDAMYWYRQDPGQGLRLIYYSQIVNDFQKGDIAEGYSVSREKKESFPLTVTSAQKNPTAFYLCASSIGQVDGYTFGSGTRLTVV.

The chain uses TRBV12-3 or TRBV12-4 and TRBJ2-1; TRBD1 is a possible D gene (5 bases). CDR3 length: 13 residues. V dropped 3 bases and J dropped 7 bases, with 10 bases sitting between them. The CDR3 DNA reads as TGTGCCAGCAGTTTGAACAGGTGGAATGAGCAGTTCTTC. It is translated as CASSLNRWNEQFF.

This clone showed up just once. The chain is built from TRBV27 and TRBJ1-1; 8 positions agree with TRBD1. The CDR3 runs to 13 residues. Germline V gene data show CDR1 as MNHEY and CDR2 as SMNVEV (reference sequence). V dropped 9 bases and J dropped 1; count of bases not matched to a gene: 4. In nucleotides, the CDR3 is TGTGCCAGTCGGGACAGGCCGAACACTGAAGCTTTCTTT. Protein sequence: CASRDRPNTEAFF.

V usage is TRBV5-1 and J usage is TRBJ2-7; TRBD2 aligns across 11 bases. The CDR3 length is 16 residues. Germline V CDR1 and CDR2: SGHRS, YFSETQ. Unmatched junction bases numbered 9, after V lost 4 bases and J lost 3 bases. CDR3 sequence reads: CASSPGTSGDFYEQYF. The CDR3 DNA sequence: TGCGCCAGCAGCCCCGGGACTAGCGGAGACTTCTACGAGCAGTACTTC.

The J gene is TRBJ1-5, the V gene TRBV6-1, with TRBD1 as a possible D gene (5 bases). The germline V gene encodes CDR1 MNHNS and CDR2 SASEGT. The ends were cut back, 0 bases at V and 2 bases at J, with 8 bases in the middle. CDR3 length: 15 residues. CDR3: CASSEALGGNQPQHF. CDR3 nucleotides: TGTGCCAGCAGTGAAGCGTTGGGGGGCAATCAGCCCCAGCATTTT.

The V gene is TRBV2, the J gene TRBJ2-1; 8 bases match TRBD2. V shed 8 bases, J shed 1 base, and the junction held 10 bases outside the gene matches. The CDR3 loop spans 16 amino acids. CDR1 SNHLY and CDR2 FYNNEI come from the germline V gene. Written as DNA, the CDR3 is TGTGCCAGCGGTGGGACCAGCGGGAGATCCTACAATGAGCAGTTCTTC. It encodes CASGGTSGRSYNEQFF. Full variable domain (outside the CDR3, taken from reference TRBV2 and TRBJ2-1): EPEVTQTPSHQVTQMGQEVILRCVPISNHLYFYWYRQILGQKVEFLVSFYNNEISEKSEIFDDQFSVERPDGSNFTLKIRSTKLEDSAMYFCASGGTSGRSYNEQFFGPGTRLTVL.

This clone was observed a single time. The V and J genes are TRBV28 and TRBJ1-2, with 9 nucleotides matching TRBD1. V lost 6 bases, J lost 4 bases, and 6 bases stayed unmatched. CDR3 length equals 14 residues. Germline CDR1 is MDHEN and CDR2 is SYDVKM. CDR3 amino acids: CASSGQGQGYGYTF. In DNA, the CDR3 is TGTGCCAGCAGCGGACAGGGGCAAGGCTATGGCTACACCTTC.